Described below is a single TCR beta chain sequence and its context. The antigen is unknown. As every portion of the isolated RNA was reverse transcribed, the sequencing read expressed TCRB transcripts. The protocol was immunoSEQ multiplex PCR, while the TCRdb copy is restricted to in-frame clones and leaves out a portion. The table shows about 640,000 clones, with around 12% occurring only once. This entry comes from a study of beta chain features in type 1 diabetes. Study-wide points: Type 1 diabetes patients showed fewer insertions and more deletions at VDJ junctions. Cells carrying high TCR expression could end up over-represented when cDNA is sequenced. Patients with Type 1 diabetes showed moderately but significantly shorter TCRB CDR3s in all four CD4+ subsets.

Isolation of CD4+ naive, central memory, regulatory and stem cell-like memory cells was achieved by sorting via CD45RO/CCR7/CD25/CD127/CD95/CD27. In all sorted populations, purity surpassed 95%. CDR3 length equals 14 residues. V lost 2 bases to trimming and J lost 6 bases, with 9 bases between them. Per germline, CDR1 SGDLS and CDR2 YYNGEE. The sample taken for sequencing was naive CD4+ T cells from blood. The J gene is TRBJ1-6, the V gene TRBV9, with D possibly matching TRBD1 (6 bases). The source of this sequence is a man aged 25 to 40 with type 1 diabetes. The CDR3, as DNA: TGTGCCAGCAGCGTCAGGGGACTTAATTCACCCCTCCACTTT. Amino acids: CASSVRGLNSPLHF.